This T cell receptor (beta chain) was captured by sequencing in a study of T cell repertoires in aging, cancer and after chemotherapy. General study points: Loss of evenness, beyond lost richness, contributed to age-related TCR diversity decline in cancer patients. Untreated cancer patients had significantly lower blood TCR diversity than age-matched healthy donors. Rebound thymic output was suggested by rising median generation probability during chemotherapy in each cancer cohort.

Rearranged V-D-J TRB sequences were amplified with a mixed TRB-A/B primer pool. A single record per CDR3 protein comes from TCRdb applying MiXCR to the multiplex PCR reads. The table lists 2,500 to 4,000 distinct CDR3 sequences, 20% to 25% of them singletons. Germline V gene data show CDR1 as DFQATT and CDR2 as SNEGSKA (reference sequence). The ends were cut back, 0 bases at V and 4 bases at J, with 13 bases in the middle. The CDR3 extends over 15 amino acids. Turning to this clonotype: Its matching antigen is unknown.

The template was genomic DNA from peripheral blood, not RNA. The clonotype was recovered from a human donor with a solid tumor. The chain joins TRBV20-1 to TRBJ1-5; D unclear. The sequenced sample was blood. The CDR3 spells CSARDSVKGNQPQHF. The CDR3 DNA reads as TGCAGTGCTAGAGATAGTGTGAAGGGTAATCAGCCCCAGCATTTT.